These 27 T cell receptor beta chains were all obtained from the same sample, sequenced in a study of identical twins. TCRdb reprocessed the 5' RACE reads via MiXCR and lists one record per CDR3 protein. The sample contains hundreds of thousands of distinct CDR3 sequences, about 20% of which appear only once. These same records also appear under a second study, on T cells expressing NK-cell markers.

Sample: PBMCs. Every receptor here comes from a woman aged 18 to 35 in good health.

This clonotype was counted between two and nine times. The chain links TRBV7-2 to TRBJ2-3; D is possibly TRBD2 (5 bases). This CDR3 has 16 residues. In germline, CDR1 is SGHTA, CDR2 FQGNSA. Between the trimmed V and J ends, which lost 1 base and 7 bases, there was a span of 18 bases. The CDR3 here is CASSLESVLSGYTQYF. The CDR3 region has the DNA TGTGCCAGCAGCTTAGAATCGGTATTAAGCGGTTATACGCAGTATTTT. Filled out from reference TRBV7-2 and TRBJ2-3, the complete variable domain reads GAGVSQSPSNKVTEKGKDVELRCDPISGHTALYWYRQSLGQGLEFLIYFQGNSAPDKSGLPSDRFSAERTGGSVSTLTIQRTQQEDSAVYLCASSLESVLSGYTQYFGPGTRLTVL.

The V and J genes are TRBV23-1 and TRBJ1-5; perhaps TRBD1 as D (5 bases). TRBV23-1 is placed among ORFs of uncertain function. Trimming removed 2 bases from V and 4 bases from J, with 15 bases in between. This CDR3 spans 16 amino acids. CDR3 nucleotides: TGCGCCAGCAGTCAACCACCCGACAGACAGAATCAGCCCCAGCATTTT. Translation gives CASSQPPDRQNQPQHF.

J is TRBJ2-5 and V is TRBV7-9, with no clear D. Germline assignment: CDR1 SEHNR and CDR2 FQNEAQ (reference sequence). V was pared by 5 bases and J by 9 bases, with 13 bases between. This CDR3 is 12 amino acids long. Here the CDR3 DNA reads TGTGCCAGCAGCCAGACTCCGCAGGCCCAGTACTTC. This sequence encodes CASSQTPQAQYF.

The V and J genes are TRBV5-5 and TRBJ2-1, with D unclear. The ends were cut back, 5 bases at V and 9 bases at J, with 12 bases in the middle. The CDR3 loop spans 12 amino acids. Germline lookup yields CDR1 SGHKS and CDR2 YYEKEE (reference sequence). CDR3 sequence reads: CASRHIGGEQFF. CDR3 in DNA: TGTGCCAGCAGACATATCGGCGGTGAGCAGTTCTTC.

The gene calls are TRBV5-1 and TRBJ2-3; 8 nucleotides line up with TRBD2. Germline-derived CDR1 and CDR2 are SGHRS and YFSETQ. CDR3 size: 19 residues. V was clipped by 3 bases and J by 1 base; unmatched bases: 16. The CDR3: CASSSRGLAGPVGTDTQYF. In DNA, the CDR3 is TGCGCCAGCAGCTCCCGAGGGCTAGCGGGCCCTGTGGGCACAGATACGCAGTATTTT.

This clonotype has only a few counts. The chain has TRBV20-1 and TRBJ1-1; no reliable D call. This CDR3 spans 12 amino acids. V was pared by 4 bases and J by 6 bases, with 12 bases between. Per the germline V gene, CDR1 is DFQATT and CDR2 is SNEGSKA (reference sequence). The CDR3 region is CSATEARAEAFF. DNA for the CDR3: TGCAGTGCTACTGAAGCTAGGGCTGAAGCTTTCTTT.

The table lists this clonotype with a few counts. The CDR3 loop reads CASSFGVGTSSYNEQFF. CDR3 DNA: TGTGCCAGCAGTTTTGGGGTCGGGACTAGCTCTTACAATGAGCAGTTCTTC. The gene calls are TRBV12-3 or TRBV12-4 and TRBJ2-1, with 9 nucleotides matching TRBD2. The V and J ends lost 3 bases and 4 bases, in that order; junction bases with no gene match: 10. This CDR3 has 17 residues.

This clonotype came up a few times. The CDR3 coding sequence is TGTGCCATCAGTGAGCGGGAGGGCCCTCGGGAGCAGTACTTC. Its protein is CAISEREGPREQYF. The rearrangement links TRBV10-3 to TRBJ2-7; 8 bases are a match to TRBD2. The CDR3 covers 14 residues. Germline CDR1 ENHRY, CDR2 SYGVKD. V shed 2 bases, J shed 7 bases, and the junction held 7 bases outside the gene matches.

The gene calls are TRBV7-8 and TRBJ2-5; TRBD1 aligns across 10 bases. After removal of 5 bases from V and 5 bases from J, the junction contained 11 bases not matched to a gene. This CDR3 comprises 16 residues. The germline V gene encodes CDR1 SGHVS and CDR2 FQNEAQ. CDR3 sequence reads: CASSQNDRGLWETQYF. In DNA, the CDR3 is TGTGCCAGCAGCCAGAACGACAGGGGGCTATGGGAGACCCAGTACTTC.

The sample holds a few counts of this clonotype. The chain carries TRBV10-3 and TRBJ2-1; the match to TRBD2 covers 8 bases. With 2 bases clipped from V and 7 bases from J, the junction kept 10 bases outside the gene matches. The CDR3 is 16 residues long. Germline V CDR1 and CDR2: ENHRY, SYGVKD. The CDR3 protein is CAISELSGSAGNEQFF. The CDR3 region has the DNA TGTGCCATCAGTGAGCTAAGCGGGAGCGCAGGAAATGAGCAGTTCTTC.

This clonotype has more than one count but fewer than ten. J is TRBJ2-7 and V is TRBV5-6; 9 bases match TRBD2. Losses at the gene ends were 7 bases for V and 3 bases for J; bases not matched to a gene: 8. The CDR3 is 14 residues long. Germline V gives CDR1 SGHDT, CDR2 YYEEEE. The CDR3 DNA reads as TGTGCCAGCGAGTTAGCGGGAGTTTACTACGAGCAGTACTTC. It specifies CASELAGVYYEQYF. Full variable domain (rest looked up from reference TRBV5-6 and TRBJ2-7): DAGVTQSPTHLIKTRGQQVTLRCSPKSGHDTVSWYQQALGQGPQFIFQYYEEEERQRGNFPDRFSGHQFPNYSSELNVNALLLGDSALYLCASELAGVYYEQYFGPGTRLTVT.

The table lists this clonotype with many counts. The chain recombines TRBV20-1 with TRBJ1-1; TRBD1 might be the D (6 bases). V shed 6 bases and J shed 0 bases, with 11 bases lying between them. Germline V gene lookup returns CDR1 DFQATT and CDR2 SNEGSKA (reference sequence). The CDR3 length is 13 residues. CDR3 sequence (DNA): TGCAGTGCCGCCAGGGGAATGAACACTGAAGCTTTCTTT. Protein sequence: CSAARGMNTEAFF.

This clonotype has only a few counts. The V gene is TRBV10-3, the J gene TRBJ2-2; D remains unclear. The V end was cut by 8 bases, the J end by 8 bases, with 12 bases between. The CDR3 runs 12 residues. Germline V gene sequence: CDR1 ENHRY, CDR2 SYGVKD. CDR3 sequence reads: CAIPPSPGELFF. The CDR3, as DNA: TGTGCCATCCCTCCCTCACCGGGGGAGCTGTTTTTT.

The chain recombines TRBV7-9 with TRBJ2-1, with D tentatively TRBD2 (6 bases). Trimming took 1 base from V and 4 from J, leaving 17 bases between them. Germline CDR1 SEHNR, CDR2 FQNEAQ (reference sequence). The CDR3 is 17 amino acids. CDR3 protein: CASSLVWRVAEYNEQFF. For the CDR3, the DNA is TGTGCCAGCAGCTTAGTTTGGCGGGTAGCGGAATACAATGAGCAGTTCTTC.

In this sample, this clonotype turned up a few times. The chain is built from TRBV7-2 and TRBJ1-1, with D possibly being TRBD1 (6 bases). CDR3 length: 15 residues. V was cut by 2 bases and J by 4 bases, with 14 bases left in between. From germline, CDR1 is SGHTA and CDR2 FQGNSA. In DNA, the CDR3 is TGTGCCAGCAGCTTATCGGGCGGAGGGGGCACTGAAGCTTTCTTT. Amino acid sequence: CASSLSGGGGTEAFF.

CDR3 DNA sequence: TGTGCCAGCAGCTTGAGAGTCACTAGCGGCACAGATACGCAGTATTTT. It translates to CASSLRVTSGTDTQYF. V usage is TRBV5-6 and J usage is TRBJ2-3; 7 nucleotides align to TRBD2. Germline V lookup: CDR1 SGHDT, CDR2 YYEEEE. The CDR3 sequence is 16 residues long. V gave up 1 base and J gave up 1 base; unmatched junction bases: 6.

The chain employs TRBV10-3 and TRBJ2-1; a weak D match, TRBD2 (7 bases). V gave up 6 bases and J gave up 0 bases, with 21 bases separating them. The length of the CDR3 is 18 residues. CDR1 and CDR2 from the germline V gene are ENHRY and SYGVKD. The CDR3 here is CAIRWGGGGISSYNEQFF. In DNA form, the CDR3 reads TGTGCCATCAGATGGGGGGGAGGGGGGATAAGCTCCTACAATGAGCAGTTCTTC.

This clonotype was counted many times. The V gene is TRBV20-1, the J gene TRBJ2-3; 7 bases fit TRBD1. The CDR3 covers 13 residues. Germline V gene sequence: CDR1 DFQATT, CDR2 SNEGSKA (reference sequence). Germline trimming cut 5 bases from V and 1 base from J; bases unmatched to any gene: 3. CDR3 nucleotides: TGCAGTGCTTCAGGGGGTGGCACAGATACGCAGTATTTT. Its protein product is CSASGGGTDTQYF.

V usage is TRBV29-1 and J usage is TRBJ2-7; D is uncertain. The germline V gene has CDR1 SQVTM and CDR2 ANQGSEA. V lost 2 bases and J 2 bases, leaving 10 bases between the germline ends. This CDR3 is built from 13 residues. CDR3 DNA: TGCAGCGTTGAACAGGACGTACCCTACGAGCAGTACTTC. Amino acids: CSVEQDVPYEQYF.

This clonotype appeared a few times. V gene TRBV20-1 combines with J gene TRBJ2-7, with D possibly being TRBD2 (5 bases). This CDR3 has 14 amino acids. In germline, CDR1 is DFQATT, CDR2 SNEGSKA (reference sequence). The V gene lost 1 base and the J gene lost 4 bases, with 14 bases spanning the gap. Here the CDR3 DNA reads TGCAGTGCTAGAGGAGATGTAGCGCTTTACGAGCAGTACTTC. Its protein is CSARGDVALYEQYF.

The V gene is TRBV6-2 or TRBV6-3, the J gene TRBJ1-1; D is uncertain. Per germline, CDR1 MNHEY and CDR2 SVGEGT. The CDR3 has 14 residues. The germline V and J ends were trimmed by 6 bases and 3 bases, with 14 bases remaining between them. This CDR3 reads CASSYTRLYTEAFF. CDR3 coding DNA: TGTGCCAGCAGCTACACACGATTGTACACTGAAGCTTTCTTT.

This chain uses TRBV5-1 with TRBJ2-5; TRBD2 matches 13 bases. The germline CDR1 and CDR2 sequences are SGHRS and YFSETQ. V trimming: 4 bases; J trimming: 4 bases; junction bases outside the gene matches: 4. The CDR3 covers 15 residues. This CDR3 is CASSRTSGRVETQYF. The CDR3 region has the DNA TGCGCCAGCAGCCGTACTAGCGGGAGGGTAGAGACCCAGTACTTC. The full variable domain, completed using reference TRBV5-1 and TRBJ2-5, is KAGVTQTPRYLIKTRGQQVTLSCSPISGHRSVSWYQQTPGQGLQFLFEYFSETQRNKGNFPGRFSGRQFSNSRSEMNVSTLELGDSALYLCASSRTSGRVETQYFGPGTRLLVL.

This clonotype was seen at least ten times. The chain couples TRBV7-2 to TRBJ1-1; D not resolved. The V and J ends lost 1 base and 2 bases respectively, with 8 bases between them. CDR3 size: 14 residues. Per the germline V gene, CDR1 is SGHTA and CDR2 is FQGNSA. The DNA of the CDR3 is TGTGCCAGCAGCTTAGTTCGGGGTAACACTGAAGCTTTCTTT. It codes for CASSLVRGNTEAFF. The full variable domain, completed using reference TRBV7-2 and TRBJ1-1, is GAGVSQSPSNKVTEKGKDVELRCDPISGHTALYWYRQSLGQGLEFLIYFQGNSAPDKSGLPSDRFSAERTGGSVSTLTIQRTQQEDSAVYLCASSLVRGNTEAFFGQGTRLTVV.

This clonotype was detected many times. The chain has TRBV9 and TRBJ2-1, with 8 bases fitting TRBD2. Germline CDR1 SGDLS, CDR2 YYNGEE. The junction had 5 bases not matched to a gene; V was cut back by 0 bases and J by 3 bases. This CDR3 has 16 residues. In DNA form, the CDR3 reads TGTGCCAGCAGCGTAGGTTCCAGCGGGGGCTACAATGAGCAGTTCTTC. This gives the protein CASSVGSSGGYNEQFF.

This clonotype was found a few times. The chain has TRBV20-1 and TRBJ1-2, with no clear D. The CDR3 extends over 14 amino acids. Looked up from germline, CDR1 is DFQATT and CDR2 is SNEGSKA (reference sequence). V dropped 2 bases and J dropped 4 bases, with 14 bases sitting between them. For the CDR3, the DNA is TGCAGTGCTAGACCCCCGGGAAGCCCCTATGGCTACACCTTC. Amino acid sequence: CSARPPGSPYGYTF.

This clonotype turned up a few times. The V and J genes are TRBV5-8 and TRBJ2-2, with TRBD1 matching over 7 bases. The CDR3 is 17 residues long. CDR1 and CDR2 from the germline V gene are SGHTS and YDEGEE. The V segment lost 4 bases and the J segment 5 bases; nucleotides outside the gene matches: 14. The CDR3 region is CASSNYRGGEGTGELFF. CDR3 nucleotide sequence: TGTGCCAGCAGCAATTACAGGGGTGGTGAAGGAACCGGGGAGCTGTTTTTT.

The J gene is TRBJ1-2, the V gene TRBV5-6; D is uncertain. The CDR3 covers 14 residues. The V end was cut by 4 bases, the J end by 1 base, with 11 bases between. Germline assignment: CDR1 SGHDT and CDR2 YYEEEE. The CDR3 DNA reads as TGTGCCAGCAGCCGATCCCAGGATAACTATGGCTACACCTTC. This translates into CASSRSQDNYGYTF.